This T cell receptor (beta chain) was retrieved from a study of shared clonotypes between healthy human individuals. Study information: The donor pool was made up of a couple of women and a few men aged 18 to 49. Points from the study as a whole: Naive subsets generally had larger estimated richness than memory subsets.

The study drew all its donors from Caucasian adults living in Nashville, Tennessee. The germline V and J ends were trimmed by 2 bases and 7 bases, with 12 bases remaining between them. The V gene's germline CDR1 is SGHVS and CDR2 FNYEAQ. The length of the CDR3 is 13 residues. About this clone: Its antigen is currently unknown.

Produced via immunoSEQ multiplex PCR; TCRdb's table is partial and in-frame only. The sample holds 950,000 to 1,300,000 clones, around four fifths seen once. This receptor was identified in a man between 18 and 29 years old in good health. The sequenced sample was memory CD4+ T cells sorted from blood. Subset of the sample: CD45RA-negative fraction. V gene TRBV7-6 combines with J gene TRBJ2-7; D may match TRBD1 or TRBD2 (5 bases each). The CDR3 region is CASSLSRDREQYF. The CDR3 nucleotides read TGTGCCAGCAGCTTAAGCCGGGACCGGGAGCAGTACTTC. The full variable domain, rest sourced from reference TRBV7-6 and TRBJ2-7, is GAGVSQSPRYKVTKRGQDVALRCDPISGHVSLYWYRQALGQGPEFLTYFNYEAQQDKSGLPNDRFSAERPEGSISTLTIQRTEQRDSAMYRCASSLSRDREQYFGPGTRLTVT.